The clone carrying this T cell receptor (beta chain) came up once. Its antigen is unknown. This entry comes from a study of T cell repertoires in ileal Crohn's disease. Study in general: Median disease duration was approximately eight years; 35% smoked at surgery. Surgery for a complication: stricturing in around 60%, penetrating in about 40%. Study-level results: Endoscopic recurrence occurred in every patient whose clonality exceeded 26.8%.

This CDR3 region has 13 residues. CDR1 is SGDLS, CDR2 YYNGEE, per germline. Trimming took off 0 bases at V and 5 bases at J, with 8 bases between the two ends. Roughly 470 nanograms of biopsy DNA per sample underwent TCRB immunosequencing. Only in-frame clones appear in the TCRdb table, and some are missing; sequencing was by immunoSEQ multiplex PCR. The sample has about 31,000 clones; about 81% are singletons. Sequences were obtained from ileal tissue. The rearrangement joins TRBV9 to TRBJ1-1; D may be TRBD1 (5 bases). The receptor was derived from an adult with Crohn's disease. The CDR3 sequence is CASSVVTGTEAFF. The CDR3 coding sequence is TGTGCCAGCAGCGTAGTAACAGGAACTGAAGCTTTCTTT.